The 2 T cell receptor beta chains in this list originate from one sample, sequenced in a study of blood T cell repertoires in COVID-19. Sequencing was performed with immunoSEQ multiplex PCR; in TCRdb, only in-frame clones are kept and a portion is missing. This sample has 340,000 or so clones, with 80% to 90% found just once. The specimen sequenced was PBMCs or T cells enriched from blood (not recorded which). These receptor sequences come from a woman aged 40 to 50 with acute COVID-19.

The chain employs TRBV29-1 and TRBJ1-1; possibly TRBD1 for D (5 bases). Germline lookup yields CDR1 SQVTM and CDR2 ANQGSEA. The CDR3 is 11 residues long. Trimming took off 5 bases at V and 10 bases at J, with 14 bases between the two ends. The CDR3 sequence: CSVTLGPRAFF. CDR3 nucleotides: TGCAGCGTTACATTGGGGCCGAGAGCTTTCTTT.

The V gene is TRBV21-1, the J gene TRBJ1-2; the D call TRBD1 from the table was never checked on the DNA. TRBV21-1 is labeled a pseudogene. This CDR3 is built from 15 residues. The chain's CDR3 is CASSKLEGQGYGYTF. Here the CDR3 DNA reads TGTGCCAGCAGCAAACTGGAGGGACAGGGGTATGGCTACACCTTC.